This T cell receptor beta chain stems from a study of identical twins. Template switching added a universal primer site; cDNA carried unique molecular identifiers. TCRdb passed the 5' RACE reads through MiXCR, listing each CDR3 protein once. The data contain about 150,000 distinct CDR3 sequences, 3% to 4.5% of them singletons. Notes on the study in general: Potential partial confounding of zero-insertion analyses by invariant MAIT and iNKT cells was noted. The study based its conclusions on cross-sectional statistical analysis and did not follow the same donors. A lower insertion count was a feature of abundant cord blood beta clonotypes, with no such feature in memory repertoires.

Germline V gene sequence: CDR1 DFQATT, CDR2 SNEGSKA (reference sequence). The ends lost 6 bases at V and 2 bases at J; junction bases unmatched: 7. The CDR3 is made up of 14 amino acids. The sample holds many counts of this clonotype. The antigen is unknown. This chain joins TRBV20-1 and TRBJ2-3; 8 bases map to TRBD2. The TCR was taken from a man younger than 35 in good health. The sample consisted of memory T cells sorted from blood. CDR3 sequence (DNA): TGCAGTGCGGGAGCGGGAGCGACCACAGATACGCAGTATTTT. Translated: CSAGAGATTDTQYF.